This TCR beta chain was documented in a study of T cells in women clearing cervical HPV infection. The overall study: Case blood was drawn when the lesion was first found; control blood after infection became undetectable. Cases' blood sampling followed lesion detection by median about 150 days (90 to 200). Study findings and constraints: CIN3+ cases had significantly higher TCR richness than controls; evenness did not differ.

The protocol was immunoSEQ multiplex PCR, while the TCRdb copy is restricted to in-frame clones and leaves out a portion. The sample has around 23,000 clones. Looked up from germline, CDR1 is SGHVS and CDR2 is FQNEAQ. The CDR3 consists of 14 residues. V lost 1 base and J 4 bases, leaving 7 bases between the germline ends. As concerns this clone: Its antigen is not identified. The CDR3 extends 3 residues past the end of the read, so its final part is completed from the germline J gene.

This receptor was identified in a woman aged 18 to 75 with a cervical HPV16 infection that either progressed to CIN3+ or cleared (not recorded which). The chain uses TRBV7-8 and TRBJ1-4; D remains unclear. The material sequenced was blood buffy coat. The covered CDR3 bases are TGTGCCAGCAGCTTAGGCAGACTTAATGAAAAA. It translates to CASSLGRLNEK. The CDR3 reads in full as CASSLGRLNEKLFF. The whole variable domain, remainder taken from reference TRBV7-8 and TRBJ1-4, is GAGVSQSPRYKVAKRGQDVALRCDPISGHVSLFWYQQALGQGPEFLTYFQNEAQLDKSGLPSDRFFAERPEGSVSTLKIQRTQQEDSAVYLCASSLGRLNEKLFFGSGTQLSVL.